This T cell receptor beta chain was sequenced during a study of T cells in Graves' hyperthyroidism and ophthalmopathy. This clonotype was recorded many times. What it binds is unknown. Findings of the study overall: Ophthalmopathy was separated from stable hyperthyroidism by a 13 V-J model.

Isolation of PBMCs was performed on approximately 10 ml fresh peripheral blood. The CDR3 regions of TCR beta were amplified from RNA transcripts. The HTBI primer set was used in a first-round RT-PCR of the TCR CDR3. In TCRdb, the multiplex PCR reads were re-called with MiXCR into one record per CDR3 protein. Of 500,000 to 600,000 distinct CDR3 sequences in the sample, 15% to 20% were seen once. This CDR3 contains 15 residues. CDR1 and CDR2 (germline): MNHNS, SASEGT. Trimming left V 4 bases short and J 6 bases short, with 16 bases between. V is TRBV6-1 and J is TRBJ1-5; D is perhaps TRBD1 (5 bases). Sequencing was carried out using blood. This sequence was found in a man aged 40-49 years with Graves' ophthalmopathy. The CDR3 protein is CASSAQAAGIQPQHF. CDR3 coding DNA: TGTGCCAGCAGTGCACAGGCGGCTGGAATTCAGCCCCAGCATTTT.